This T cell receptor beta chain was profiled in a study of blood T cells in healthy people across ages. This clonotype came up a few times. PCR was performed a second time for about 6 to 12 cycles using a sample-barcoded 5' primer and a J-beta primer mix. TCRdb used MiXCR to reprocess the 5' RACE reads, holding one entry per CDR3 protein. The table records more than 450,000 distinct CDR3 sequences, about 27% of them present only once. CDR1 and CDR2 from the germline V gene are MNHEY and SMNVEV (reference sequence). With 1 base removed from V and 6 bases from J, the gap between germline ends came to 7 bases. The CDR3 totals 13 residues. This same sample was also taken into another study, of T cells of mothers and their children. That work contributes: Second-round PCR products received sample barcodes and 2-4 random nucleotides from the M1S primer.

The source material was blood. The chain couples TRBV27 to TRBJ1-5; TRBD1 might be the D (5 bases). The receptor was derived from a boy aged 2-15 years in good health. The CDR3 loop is CASSLLGAQPQHF. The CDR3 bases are TGTGCCAGCAGTTTATTAGGGGCTCAGCCCCAGCATTTT.